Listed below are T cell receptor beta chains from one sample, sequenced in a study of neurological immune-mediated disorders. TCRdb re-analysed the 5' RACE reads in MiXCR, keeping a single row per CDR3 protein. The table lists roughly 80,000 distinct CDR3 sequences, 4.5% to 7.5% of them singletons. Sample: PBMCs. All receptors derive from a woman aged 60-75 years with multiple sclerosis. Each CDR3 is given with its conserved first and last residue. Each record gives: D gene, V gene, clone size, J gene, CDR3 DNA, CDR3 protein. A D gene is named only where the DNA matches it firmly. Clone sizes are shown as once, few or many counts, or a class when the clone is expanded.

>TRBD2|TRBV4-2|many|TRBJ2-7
TGTGCCAGCAGCCAAGGACTAGCGGGTGCTTACGAGCAGTACTTC
CASSQGLAGAYEQYF
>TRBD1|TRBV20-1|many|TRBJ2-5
TGCAGTGCCCCCGAACGAGGCAGGGGGAATTGGTGGGAGACCCAGTACTTC
CSAPERGRGNWWETQYF
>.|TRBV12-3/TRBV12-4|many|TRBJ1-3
TGTGCCAGCCACCGAAACACCATATATTTT
CASHRNTIYF
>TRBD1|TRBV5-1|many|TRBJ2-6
TGCGCCAGCAGCCGCGCCGGGACAGCAAGCTCTGGGGCCAACGTCCTGACTTTC
CASSRAGTASSGANVLTF
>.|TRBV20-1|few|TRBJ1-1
TGCAGTGCTAGAGATAGCGGGTTCCCGCTGAACACTGAAGCTTTCTTT
CSARDSGFPLNTEAFF
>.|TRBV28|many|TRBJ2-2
TGTGCCAGCAGTCCTACCACCGGGGAGCTGTTTTTT
CASSPTTGELFF
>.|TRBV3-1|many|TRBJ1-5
TGTGCCAGCAGCCAAGCCTTAGGCTACCAGCCCCAGCATTTT
CASSQALGYQPQHF
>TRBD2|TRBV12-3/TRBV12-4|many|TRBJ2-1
TGTGCCAGCAGCCTGACTAGCGGGGGGCCGCGGGGGCAGTTCTTC
CASSLTSGGPRGQFF
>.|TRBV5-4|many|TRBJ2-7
TGTGCCAGCAGCTTGGGACACGGAGGTTCCTACGAGCAGTACTTC
CASSLGHGGSYEQYF
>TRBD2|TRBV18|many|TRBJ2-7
TGTGCCAGCGTGTTTGCGAGCGGGGGGTCCTACGAGCAGTACTTC
CASVFASGGSYEQYF
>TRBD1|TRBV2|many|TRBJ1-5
TGTGCCAGCAGTACTGATGGGACAGGGGTCTACCAGCCCCAGCATTTT
CASSTDGTGVYQPQHF
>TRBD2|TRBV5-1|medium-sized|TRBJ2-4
TGCGCCAGCAGCTTGAGCGGGGAGAAAGGGTACTTC
CASSLSGEKGYF
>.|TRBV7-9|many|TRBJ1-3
TGTGCCAGCAGCTTAGGATTGTATGACCTCTCTGGAAACACCATATATTTT
CASSLGLYDLSGNTIYF
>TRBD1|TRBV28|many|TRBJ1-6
TGTGCCAGCAGTTTAGTACAGGGGAACACCTATAATTCACCCCTCCACTTT
CASSLVQGNTYNSPLHF
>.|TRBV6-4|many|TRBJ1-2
TGTGCCAGCAGTGACGATGGCTACACCTTC
CASSDDGYTF
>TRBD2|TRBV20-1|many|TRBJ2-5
TGCAGTGCTAGGAGCGGGGGGCGGTGGGAGACCCAGTACTTC
CSARSGGRWETQYF
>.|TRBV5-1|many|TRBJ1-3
TGCGCCAGCAGCCCAATACAGGGACCTGGAAACACCATATATTTT
CASSPIQGPGNTIYF